This TCR beta chain was recorded in a study of cytomegalovirus exposure and HLA in healthy donors. Study-wide results and limits: In a later analysis, several top co-occurrence clusters appeared linked to parvovirus B19, influenza, CMV and Epstein-Barr virus. One cluster of highly shared sequence variants probably arose as a sequencing artifact. Roughly even sequencing depth across donors was the assumption behind the presence/absence analyses. TCR beta sequences reportedly predicted most subjects' HLA-A and HLA-B alleles accurately.

Regarding this clone: Its antigen is unidentified.

PCR amplification relied on 60 Vbeta primers (plus 13 Jbeta primers). This table comes from immunoSEQ multiplex PCR, and its TCRdb copy is limited to in-frame clones, with some not included. The repertoire holds 95,000 to 100,000 clones, 65% to 75% seen once, with approximately 2.1% in the top ten. Trimming pared 2 bases from V and 9 bases from J, leaving 22 bases between. The germline CDR1 and CDR2 sequences are SGHVS and FNYEAQ. The CDR3 consists of 16 residues. The specimen was PBMCs. The TCR originated in a woman in her thirties or forties in good health and CMV-seronegative. V usage is TRBV7-6 and J usage is TRBJ2-5; D is possibly TRBD1 (5 bases). DNA for the CDR3: TGTGCCAGCAGCTTAAATGGGAAGACTCGGCTAGGGGCCCAGTACTTC. Translation gives CASSLNGKTRLGAQYF.